This T cell receptor beta chain was recorded in a study of a mutant IDH1 vaccine in newly diagnosed glioma (dated by TCRdb to about 2021). Turning to the overall study: Eight vaccinations were administered to patients in weeks 1, 3, 5, 7, 11, 15, 19 and 23, corresponding to visits V03 through V10. Vaccination was initiated 4-6 weeks after radiotherapy alone, or concurrently with temozolomide cycles in the chemotherapy-containing groups. Of the 30 to 35 treated patients, 62.5% were male and around 38% were female, and a mean age of about 37 years was recorded. Before enrollment, most patients had been given radiochemotherapy with temozolomide as standard therapy, while the rest had received either radiotherapy alone or temozolomide alone. Peripheral blood was drawn at six visits: V03 (baseline), V05, V07, V10, V12 and V13. For exploratory analyses, longitudinal TCRB deep sequencing was carried out in 25 treated patients wherever samples were available. Paper-wide results and their limitations: It was noted by the authors that analyses of patient blood samples could not be reproduced owing to sample limitations. Immune responses induced by the vaccine were seen in around 93% of patients across multiple MHC alleles. Selection of PBMC samples for TCRB deep sequencing was based on availability. Pseudoprogression seemed to be unrelated to changes in the top peripheral T cell clonotypes found by TCRB sequencing.

The intended sense of this specimen's time point label: week 23, last vaccination. Each vaccine dose, consisting of 300 ug of a 20-mer mutant IDH1 peptide in Montanide, was administered subcutaneously with topical imiquimod. The donors had newly diagnosed IDH1-mutant astrocytomas of WHO grade 3 or 4 that showed loss of nuclear ATRX. The samples were drawn from NOA16, a multicentre, single-arm, open-label phase I trial in Germany that tested a mutant IDH1 peptide vaccine in humans for the first time. The DNeasy Blood and Tissue Kit was used to extract genomic DNA from EDTA blood for TCRB sequencing. Notes on this clone: The clone's antigen remains unknown. Nothing much larger sits one base from this clone, and base qualities are not available.

Trimming costs V 4 bases and J 1 base, and their ends lie 11 bases apart. From the cysteine up to the phenylalanine, the CDR3 has a length of 15 residues. Only the CDR3 part of the read is kept: 45 bases, read in frame from the first base. CDR1 and CDR2, per the germline V gene, are MNHEY and SVGAGI. The method was the immunoSEQ multiplex PCR assay. Rearranged TCR beta chain sequences were amplified using the hsTCRB Kit according to the manufacturer's protocol. Sequencing of TCRB libraries was carried out on an Illumina MiSeq. The source study handled its data this way. The proprietary platform of the kit vendor was used for demultiplexing, trimming and gene mapping. TCRdb provides this immuneACCESS table in a form limited to in-frame rearrangements. Some clones are lacking; in checked studies, under half of them reflect an unresolved V gene, and why the rest are absent is not known. V and J calls and clone size are given by that table; D and trimming were obtained from the DNA. Counted in this sample were approximately 66,000 clones; 84% of them appeared once. The ten largest clones take up about 14% of the sample.

This sequence uses TRBV6-5 and TRBJ2-1; perhaps TRBD1 is the D gene, with 5 bases matching. The receptor was isolated from a man younger than 30 with glioma. Material: PBMCs, obtained from a glioma patient whose treatment included an IDH1 peptide vaccine. The sequenced DNA is TGTGCCAGCAGTTCCGCCAGGGATTCCTACAATGAGCAGTTCTTC. Its translation is CASSSARDSYNEQFF.